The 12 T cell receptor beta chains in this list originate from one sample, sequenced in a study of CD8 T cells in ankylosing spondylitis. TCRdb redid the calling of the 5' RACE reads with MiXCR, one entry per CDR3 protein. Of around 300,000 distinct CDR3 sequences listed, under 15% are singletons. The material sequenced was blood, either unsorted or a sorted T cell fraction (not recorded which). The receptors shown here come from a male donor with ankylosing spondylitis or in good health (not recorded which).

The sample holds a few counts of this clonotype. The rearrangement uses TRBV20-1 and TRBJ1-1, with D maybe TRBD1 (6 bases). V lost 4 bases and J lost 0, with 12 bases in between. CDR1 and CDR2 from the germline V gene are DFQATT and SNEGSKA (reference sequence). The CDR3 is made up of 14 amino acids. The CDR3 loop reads CSATAGQMNTEAFF. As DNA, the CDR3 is TGCAGTGCTACAGCAGGACAGATGAACACTGAAGCTTTCTTT.

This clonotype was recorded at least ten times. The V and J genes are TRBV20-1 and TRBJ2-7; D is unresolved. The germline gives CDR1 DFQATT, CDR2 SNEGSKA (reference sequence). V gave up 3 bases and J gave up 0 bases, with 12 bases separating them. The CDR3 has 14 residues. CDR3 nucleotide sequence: TGCAGTGCTAGTCTCCCGAAGGGCTCCTACGAGCAGTACTTC. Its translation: CSASLPKGSYEQYF.

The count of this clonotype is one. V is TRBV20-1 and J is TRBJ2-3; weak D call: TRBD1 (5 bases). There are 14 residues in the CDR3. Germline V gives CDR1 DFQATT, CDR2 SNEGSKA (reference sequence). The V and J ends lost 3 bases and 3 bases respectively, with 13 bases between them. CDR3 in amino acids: CSASGHQVTDTQYF. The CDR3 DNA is TGCAGTGCTAGTGGACATCAAGTAACAGATACGCAGTATTTT.

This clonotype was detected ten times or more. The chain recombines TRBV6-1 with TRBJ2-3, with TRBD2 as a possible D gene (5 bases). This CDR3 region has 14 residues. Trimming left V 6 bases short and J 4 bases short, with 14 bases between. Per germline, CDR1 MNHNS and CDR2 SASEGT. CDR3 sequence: CASRPDSAADTQYF. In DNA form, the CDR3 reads TGTGCCAGCAGACCGGACTCCGCCGCAGATACGCAGTATTTT.

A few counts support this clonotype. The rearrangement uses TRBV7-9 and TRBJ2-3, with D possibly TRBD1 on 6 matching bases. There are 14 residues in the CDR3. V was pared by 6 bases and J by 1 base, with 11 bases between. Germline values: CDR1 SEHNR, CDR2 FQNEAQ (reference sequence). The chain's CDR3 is CASSPKGGTDTQYF. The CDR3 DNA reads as TGTGCCAGCAGTCCGAAGGGGGGCACAGATACGCAGTATTTT.

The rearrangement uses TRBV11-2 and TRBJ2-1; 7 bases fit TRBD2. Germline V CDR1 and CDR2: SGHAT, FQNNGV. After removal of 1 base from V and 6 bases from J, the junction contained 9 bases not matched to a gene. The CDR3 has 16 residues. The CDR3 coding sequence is TGTGCCAGCAGCTTAGTTGGGGGAGGGCCGTTCAATGAGCAGTTCTTC. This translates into CASSLVGGGPFNEQFF.

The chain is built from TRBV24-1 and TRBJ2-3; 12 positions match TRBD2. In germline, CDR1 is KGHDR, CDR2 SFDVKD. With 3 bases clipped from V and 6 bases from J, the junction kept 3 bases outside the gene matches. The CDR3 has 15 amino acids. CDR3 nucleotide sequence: TGTGCCACCAGTGATCCGACTAGCGGGAGTGATACGCAGTATTTT. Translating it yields CATSDPTSGSDTQYF.

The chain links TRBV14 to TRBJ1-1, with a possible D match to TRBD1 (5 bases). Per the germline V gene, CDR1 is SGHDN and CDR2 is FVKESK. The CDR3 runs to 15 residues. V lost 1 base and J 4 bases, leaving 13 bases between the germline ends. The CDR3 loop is CASSQVERGGTEAFF. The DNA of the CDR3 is TGTGCCAGCAGCCAAGTGGAAAGGGGCGGCACTGAAGCTTTCTTT.

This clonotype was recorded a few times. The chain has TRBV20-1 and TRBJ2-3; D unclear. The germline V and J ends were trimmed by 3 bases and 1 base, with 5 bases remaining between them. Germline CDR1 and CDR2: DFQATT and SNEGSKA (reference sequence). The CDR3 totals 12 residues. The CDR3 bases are TGCAGTGCTAGCGGCCGCACAGATACGCAGTATTTT. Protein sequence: CSASGRTDTQYF.

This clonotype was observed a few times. CDR3 coding DNA: TGTGCCAGCAGCCAGGTCACGGCGCAGTATTTT. Protein: CASSQVTAQYF. V gene TRBV3-1 combines with J gene TRBJ2-3, with D hard to call. Per germline, CDR1 LGHDT and CDR2 YNNKEL (reference sequence). Between the trimmed V and J ends, which lost 3 bases and 10 bases, there was a span of 8 bases. There are 11 residues in the CDR3.

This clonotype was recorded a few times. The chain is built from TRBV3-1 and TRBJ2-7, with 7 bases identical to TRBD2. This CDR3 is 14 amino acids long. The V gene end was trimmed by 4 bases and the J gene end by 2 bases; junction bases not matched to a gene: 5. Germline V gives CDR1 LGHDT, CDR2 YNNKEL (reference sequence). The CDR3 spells CASSPRGGPYEQYF. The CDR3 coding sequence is TGTGCCAGCAGCCCTCGCGGGGGACCCTACGAGCAGTACTTC.

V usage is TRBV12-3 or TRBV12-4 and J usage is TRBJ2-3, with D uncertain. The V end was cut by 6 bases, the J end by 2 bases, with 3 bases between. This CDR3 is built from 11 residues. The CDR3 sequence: CASRYTDTQYF. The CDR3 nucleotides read TGTGCCAGCAGATACACAGATACGCAGTATTTT.